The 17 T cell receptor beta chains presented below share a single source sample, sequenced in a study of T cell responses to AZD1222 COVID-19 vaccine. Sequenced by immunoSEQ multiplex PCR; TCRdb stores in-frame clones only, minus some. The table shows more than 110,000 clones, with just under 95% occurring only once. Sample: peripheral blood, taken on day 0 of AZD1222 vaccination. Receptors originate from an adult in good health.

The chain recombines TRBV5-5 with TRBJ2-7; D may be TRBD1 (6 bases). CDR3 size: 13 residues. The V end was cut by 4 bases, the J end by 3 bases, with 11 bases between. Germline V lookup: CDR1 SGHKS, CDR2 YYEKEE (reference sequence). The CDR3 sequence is CASSQDRYYEQYF. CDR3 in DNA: TGTGCCAGCAGCCAGGACAGATACTACGAGCAGTACTTC.

CDR3 sequence reads: CASSLNSLAETQYF. CDR3 nucleotides: TGTGCCAGCAGCTTAAATAGCTTGGCGGAGACCCAGTACTTC. The rearrangement links TRBV7-9 to TRBJ2-5; D unresolved. Germline V gives CDR1 SEHNR, CDR2 FQNEAQ (reference sequence). This CDR3 spans 14 amino acids. Trimming removed 2 bases from V and 5 bases from J, with 12 bases in between.

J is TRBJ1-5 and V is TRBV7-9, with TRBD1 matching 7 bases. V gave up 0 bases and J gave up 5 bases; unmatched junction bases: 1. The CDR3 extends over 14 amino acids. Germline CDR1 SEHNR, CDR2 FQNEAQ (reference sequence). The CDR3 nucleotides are TGTGCCAGCAGCTTAGCGCAGGGGGATCAGCCCCAGCATTTT. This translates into CASSLAQGDQPQHF.

The chain's CDR3 is CATSDTGTSGGEQYF. The CDR3, as DNA: TGTGCCACCAGTGATACCGGGACTAGCGGGGGTGAGCAGTACTTC. This chain uses TRBV24-1 with TRBJ2-7; 14 bases are shared with TRBD2. This CDR3 is built from 15 residues. Germline lookup yields CDR1 KGHDR and CDR2 SFDVKD. Unmatched junction bases numbered 4, after V lost 3 bases and J lost 7 bases.

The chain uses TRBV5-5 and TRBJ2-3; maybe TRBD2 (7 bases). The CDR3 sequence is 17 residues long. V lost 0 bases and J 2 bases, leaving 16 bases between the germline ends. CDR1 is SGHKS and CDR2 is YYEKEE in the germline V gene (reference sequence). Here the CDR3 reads CASSLVRGGPSTDTQYF. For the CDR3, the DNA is TGTGCCAGCAGCTTGGTACGCGGGGGCCCTTCCACAGATACGCAGTATTTT.

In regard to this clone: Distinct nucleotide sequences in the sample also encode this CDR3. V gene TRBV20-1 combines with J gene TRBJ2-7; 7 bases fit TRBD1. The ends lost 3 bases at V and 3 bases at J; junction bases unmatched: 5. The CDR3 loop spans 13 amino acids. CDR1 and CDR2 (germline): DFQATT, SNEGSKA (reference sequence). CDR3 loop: CSASGDRGYEQYF. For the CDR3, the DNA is TGCAGTGCTAGTGGGGACAGAGGCTACGAGCAGTACTTC.

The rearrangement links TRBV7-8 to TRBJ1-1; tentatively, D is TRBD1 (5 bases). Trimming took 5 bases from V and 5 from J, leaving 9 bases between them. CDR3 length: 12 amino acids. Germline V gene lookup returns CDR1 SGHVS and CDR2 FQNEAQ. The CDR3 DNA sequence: TGTGCCAGCAGCCTCACAGGTACTGAAGCTTTCTTT. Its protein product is CASSLTGTEAFF. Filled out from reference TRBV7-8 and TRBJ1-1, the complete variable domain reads GAGVSQSPRYKVAKRGQDVALRCDPISGHVSLFWYQQALGQGPEFLTYFQNEAQLDKSGLPSDRFFAERPEGSVSTLKIQRTQQEDSAVYLCASSLTGTEAFFGQGTRLTVV.

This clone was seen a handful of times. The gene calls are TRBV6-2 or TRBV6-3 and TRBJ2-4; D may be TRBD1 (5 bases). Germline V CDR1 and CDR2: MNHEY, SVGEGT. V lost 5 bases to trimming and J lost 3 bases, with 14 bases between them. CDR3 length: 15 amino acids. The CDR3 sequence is CASSIVQGIKNIQYF. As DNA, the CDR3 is TGTGCCAGCAGTATAGTTCAGGGTATCAAAAACATTCAGTACTTC.

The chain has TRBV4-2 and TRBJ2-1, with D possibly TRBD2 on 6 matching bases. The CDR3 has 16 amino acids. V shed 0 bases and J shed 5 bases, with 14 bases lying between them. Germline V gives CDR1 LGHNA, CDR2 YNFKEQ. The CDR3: CASSQELGSSNNEQFF. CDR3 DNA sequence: TGTGCCAGCAGCCAAGAACTCGGGAGTTCAAACAATGAGCAGTTCTTC.

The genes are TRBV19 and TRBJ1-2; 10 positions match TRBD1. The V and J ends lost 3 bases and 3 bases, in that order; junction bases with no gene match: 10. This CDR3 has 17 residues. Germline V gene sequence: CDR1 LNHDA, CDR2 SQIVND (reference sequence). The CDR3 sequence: CASSIPMTGGSYYGYTF. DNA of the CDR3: TGTGCCAGTAGTATCCCCATGACAGGGGGCTCTTACTATGGCTACACCTTC.

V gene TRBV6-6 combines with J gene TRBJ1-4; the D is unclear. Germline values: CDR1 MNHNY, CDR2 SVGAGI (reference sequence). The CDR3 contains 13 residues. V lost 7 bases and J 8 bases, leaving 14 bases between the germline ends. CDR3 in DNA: TGTGCCAGCAATGAACACCGTCCCGAAAAACTGTTTTTT. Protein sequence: CASNEHRPEKLFF.

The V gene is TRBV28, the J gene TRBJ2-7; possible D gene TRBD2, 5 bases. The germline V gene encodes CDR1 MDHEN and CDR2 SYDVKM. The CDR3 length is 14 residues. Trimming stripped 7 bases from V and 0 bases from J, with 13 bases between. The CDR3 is CASTWELDSYEQYF. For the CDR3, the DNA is TGTGCCAGCACTTGGGAGTTAGACTCCTACGAGCAGTACTTC.

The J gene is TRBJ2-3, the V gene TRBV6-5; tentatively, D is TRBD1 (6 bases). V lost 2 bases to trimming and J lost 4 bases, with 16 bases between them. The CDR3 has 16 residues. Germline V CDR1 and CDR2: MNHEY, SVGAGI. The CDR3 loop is CASSYHPTQGSDTQYF. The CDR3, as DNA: TGTGCCAGCAGTTACCACCCGACACAGGGCTCAGATACGCAGTATTTT.

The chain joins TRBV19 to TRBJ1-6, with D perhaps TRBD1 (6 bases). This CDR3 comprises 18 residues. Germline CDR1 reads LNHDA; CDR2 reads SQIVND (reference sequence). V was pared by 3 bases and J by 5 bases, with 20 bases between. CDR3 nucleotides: TGTGCCAGTAGTATGTATGCAGGGGAGACGGGCAATAATTCACCCCTCCACTTT. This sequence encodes CASSMYAGETGNNSPLHF.

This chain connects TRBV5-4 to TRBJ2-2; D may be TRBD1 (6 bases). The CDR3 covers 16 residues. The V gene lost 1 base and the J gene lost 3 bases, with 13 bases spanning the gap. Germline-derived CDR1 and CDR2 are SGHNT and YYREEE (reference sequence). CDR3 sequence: CASSLWQGIYTGELFF. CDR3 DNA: TGTGCCAGCAGCTTGTGGCAGGGGATATACACCGGGGAGCTGTTTTTT.

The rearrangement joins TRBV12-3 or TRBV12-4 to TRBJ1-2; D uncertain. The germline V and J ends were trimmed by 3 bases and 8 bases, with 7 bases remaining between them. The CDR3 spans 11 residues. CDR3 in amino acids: CASSFQRGYTF. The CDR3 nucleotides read TGTGCCAGCAGTTTTCAGCGCGGCTACACCTTC.

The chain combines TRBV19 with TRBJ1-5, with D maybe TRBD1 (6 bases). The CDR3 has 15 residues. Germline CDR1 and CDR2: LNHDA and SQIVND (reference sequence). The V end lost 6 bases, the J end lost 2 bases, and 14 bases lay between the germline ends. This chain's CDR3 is CASRQGPLGNQPQHF. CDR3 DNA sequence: TGTGCCAGTAGACAGGGCCCGTTGGGCAATCAGCCCCAGCATTTT. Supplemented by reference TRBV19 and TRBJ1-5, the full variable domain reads DGGITQSPKYLFRKEGQNVTLSCEQNLNHDAMYWYRQDPGQGLRLIYYSQIVNDFQKGDIAEGYSVSREKKESFPLTVTSAQKNPTAFYLCASRQGPLGNQPQHFGDGTRLSIL.